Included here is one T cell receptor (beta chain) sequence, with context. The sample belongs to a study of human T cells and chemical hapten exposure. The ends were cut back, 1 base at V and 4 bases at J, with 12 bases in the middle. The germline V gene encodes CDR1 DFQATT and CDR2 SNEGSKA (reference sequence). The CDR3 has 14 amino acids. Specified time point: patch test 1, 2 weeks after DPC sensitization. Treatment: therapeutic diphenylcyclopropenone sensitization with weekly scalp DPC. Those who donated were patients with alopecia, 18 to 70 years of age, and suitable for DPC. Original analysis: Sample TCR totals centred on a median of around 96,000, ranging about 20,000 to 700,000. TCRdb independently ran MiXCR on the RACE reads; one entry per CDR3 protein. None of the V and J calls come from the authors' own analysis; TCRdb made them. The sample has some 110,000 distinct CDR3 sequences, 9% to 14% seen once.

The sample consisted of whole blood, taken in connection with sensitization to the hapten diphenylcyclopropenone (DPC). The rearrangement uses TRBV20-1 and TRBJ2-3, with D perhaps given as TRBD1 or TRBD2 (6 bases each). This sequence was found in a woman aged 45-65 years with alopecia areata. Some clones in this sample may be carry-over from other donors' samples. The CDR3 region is CSARGPGGPDTQYF. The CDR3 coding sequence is TGCAGTGCTAGAGGTCCTGGGGGGCCAGATACGCAGTATTTT.